These 8 T cell receptor beta chains were sequenced from one sample in a study of T cells in Graves' hyperthyroidism and ophthalmopathy. The source material, RNA transcripts, was used to amplify TCR beta CDR3 regions. The study used the HTBI primer set for a first-round RT-PCR of the TCR CDR3. TCRdb re-called the multiplex PCR reads through MiXCR, storing one row per CDR3 protein. This sample has about 720,000 distinct CDR3 sequences, with 18% found just once. Material: blood. Receptors were obtained from a woman aged 45-59 years with Graves' hyperthyroidism that later progressed to Graves' ophthalmopathy.

There are many counts of this clonotype. This CDR3 is CASSLEFGYEQYF. CDR3 nucleotides: TGTGCCAGCAGCTTAGAGTTCGGCTACGAGCAGTACTTC. The V and J genes are TRBV7-2 and TRBJ2-7; D is uncertain. The V and J ends lost 1 base and 3 bases respectively, with 7 bases between them. CDR3 size: 13 residues. Per the germline V gene, CDR1 is SGHTA and CDR2 is FQGNSA.

The genes are TRBV4-2 and TRBJ1-5; D gene unclear. Trimming took 4 bases from V and 5 from J, leaving 12 bases between them. The CDR3 is 14 amino acids. CDR1 and CDR2 from the germline V gene are LGHNA and YNFKEQ. The CDR3 loop reads CASSRRRTDQPQHF. The DNA of the CDR3 is TGTGCCAGCAGCCGTCGACGGACCGATCAGCCCCAGCATTTT.

This clonotype was recorded many times. This sequence joins TRBV11-2 and TRBJ1-1; TRBD1 agrees at 7 bases. The CDR3 contains 17 residues. Looked up from germline, CDR1 is SGHAT and CDR2 is FQNNGV. Trimming removed 1 base from V and 7 bases from J; junction bases left unmatched: 15. The CDR3 DNA is TGTGCCAGCAGCTTAGCGTTCACCGACAGGGAAAGGGATGAAGCTTTCTTT. Translating gives CASSLAFTDRERDEAFF. Together with reference TRBV11-2 and TRBJ1-1, the CDR3 gives the full variable domain: EAGVAQSPRYKIIEKRQSVAFWCNPISGHATLYWYQQILGQGPKLLIQFQNNGVVDDSQLPKDRFSAERLKGVDSTLKIQPAKLEDSAVYLCASSLAFTDRERDEAFFGQGTRLTVV.

The V gene is TRBV5-4, the J gene TRBJ2-5; TRBD1 agrees at 8 bases. The CDR3 runs 14 residues. From germline, CDR1 is SGHNT and CDR2 YYREEE (reference sequence). J gave up 2 bases and V 6 bases, and 6 bases lay outside the gene matches. The CDR3 spells CASTGQGWQETQYF. CDR3 bases: TGTGCCAGCACCGGACAGGGCTGGCAAGAGACCCAGTACTTC.

A few counts support this clonotype. The rearrangement joins TRBV24-1 to TRBJ1-2, with a tentative D call TRBD1 (5 bases). The CDR3 runs to 14 residues. CDR1 KGHDR and CDR2 SFDVKD come from the germline V gene. V lost 4 bases and J lost 8, with 16 bases in between. The CDR3 here is CATSDLDTLEGYTF. The DNA of the CDR3 is TGTGCCACCAGTGACCTGGACACCTTAGAAGGCTACACCTTC.

The chain joins TRBV29-1 to TRBJ2-2; 9 bases match TRBD1. The V gene end was trimmed by 1 base and the J gene end by 5 bases; junction bases not matched to a gene: 5. This CDR3 has 15 amino acids. Germline CDR1 reads SQVTM; CDR2 reads ANQGSEA. As DNA, the CDR3 is TGCAGCGTTGAAGGGACAGGGGTTGGAACCGGGGAGCTGTTTTTT. It translates to CSVEGTGVGTGELFF.

This clonotype was seen more than once but under ten times. V usage is TRBV29-1 and J usage is TRBJ2-7, with D possibly matching TRBD2 (6 bases). CDR1 and CDR2 (germline): SQVTM, ANQGSEA. The CDR3 is 13 amino acids. Trimming took off 7 bases at V and 0 bases at J, with 13 bases between the two ends. The CDR3 DNA is TGCAGCGCCCATGGGGGGACCTCCTACGAGCAGTACTTC. As protein: CSAHGGTSYEQYF.

The V and J genes are TRBV9 and TRBJ2-3, with 8 bases matching TRBD2. Trimming removed 8 bases from V and 6 bases from J; junction bases left unmatched: 14. CDR1 is SGDLS and CDR2 is YYNGEE in the germline V gene. The CDR3 is 15 amino acids. The CDR3 sequence: CASTTSGGGVDTQYF. The CDR3 DNA reads TGTGCCAGTACCACTAGCGGCGGAGGAGTGGATACGCAGTATTTT.